This T cell receptor beta chain was recorded in a study of OX40 agonist ivuxolimab in advanced cancers. Study-level background: The dose of intravenous ivuxolimab that patients received every 2 weeks ranged from 0.01 to 10 mg/kg. Prior therapy, whether anti-PD-1, anti-PD-L1 or anti-CTLA-4, was allowed, and roughly 40% had some.

Study observations and caveats: The study found among the lowest clonal expansion in partial responders at 0.1-3.0 mg/kg. CD8+ T cells (on average) carried more expanded clones than CD4+ T cells.

Only in-frame clones appear in the TCRdb table, and some are missing; sequencing was by immunoSEQ multiplex PCR. The sample holds tens of thousands of clones; approximately 86% are singletons and the top ten take 1.9%. With regard to this clone: Its target is not known.

CDR1 SGHTA and CDR2 FQGNSA come from the germline V gene. This CDR3 has 14 residues. V was pared by 3 bases and J by 8 bases, with 16 bases between. This TCR was recovered from an adult with an advanced solid tumor such as melanoma, head and neck, liver or kidney cancer. Sample: CD4+ or CD8+ T cells sorted from blood, taken in a trial of the OX40 agonist ivuxolimab. V gene TRBV7-2 combines with J gene TRBJ1-1, with D perhaps matching TRBD1 (6 bases). The CDR3 region is CASSLSLSGGEAFF. The CDR3 DNA follows: TGTGCCAGCAGCTTGAGTCTTAGCGGGGGCGAAGCTTTCTTT.